This T cell receptor beta chain is from a study of response to subunit inactivated influenza vaccine (dated by TCRdb to the late 2010s). In the study overall: Deep quantitative T cell receptor repertoire profiling was used in the study to track responses to a trivalent subunit inactivated influenza vaccine.

Overall study outcomes, separate from this receptor: The authors suggested that each seasonal influenza vaccination may recruit only a limited number of new T cells.

Library method: RT-PCR. Sequencing was performed on an Illumina HiSeq 2500. Through fastp at Q25 and MiXCR, TCRdb rebuilt clones from the public reads, retaining in-frame beta chains. Rows are unified per CDR3 protein, each entry keeping the most common DNA and genes. The sample table lists more than 700,000 distinct CDR3 sequences, 21% of them with a count of one. In total, the top ten clones hold roughly 10% of the sample. This clonotype has only a few counts. Its recognized antigen is unknown. The sample holds no much larger clone one base away, and base qualities are not on file. Trimming removed 6 bases from V and 2 bases from J, leaving 10 bases between the germline ends. The germline V gene encodes CDR1 DFQATT and CDR2 SNEGSKA (reference sequence). From the cysteine through the phenylalanine, the CDR3 covers 12 amino acids. The DNA shown is the 36-base CDR3, in frame from base 1.

The source was PBMCs from blood, collected about 5 days after vaccination. This sequence was found in a man in his forties or fifties who received an inactivated influenza vaccine. Donor details come from another sample of the same person, matched by shared clones. The chain is assembled from TRBV20-1 and TRBJ1-2, with no confidently assigned D gene. The DNA sequence is given as TGCAGTGCCGGCGAAGTGAACTATGGCTACACCTTC. Its coded protein is CSAGEVNYGYTF.